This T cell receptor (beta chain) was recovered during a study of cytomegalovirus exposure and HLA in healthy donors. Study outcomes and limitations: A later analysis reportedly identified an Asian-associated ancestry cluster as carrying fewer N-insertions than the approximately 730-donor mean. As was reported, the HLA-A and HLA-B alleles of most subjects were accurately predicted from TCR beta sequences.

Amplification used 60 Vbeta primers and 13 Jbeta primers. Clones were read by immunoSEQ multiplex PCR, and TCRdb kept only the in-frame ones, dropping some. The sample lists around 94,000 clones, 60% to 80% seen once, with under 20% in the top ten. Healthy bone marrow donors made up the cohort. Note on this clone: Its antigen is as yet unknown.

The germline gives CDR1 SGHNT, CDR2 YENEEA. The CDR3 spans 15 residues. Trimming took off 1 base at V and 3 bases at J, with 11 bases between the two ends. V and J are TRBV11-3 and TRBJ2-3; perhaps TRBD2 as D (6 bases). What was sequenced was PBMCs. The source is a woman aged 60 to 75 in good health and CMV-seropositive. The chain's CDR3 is CASSLAVGLTDTQYF. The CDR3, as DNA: TGTGCCAGCAGCTTAGCCGTGGGACTTACAGATACGCAGTATTTT.